What follows are 18 T cell receptor beta chains derived from one specimen sequenced in a study of OX40 agonist ivuxolimab in advanced cancers. The method was immunoSEQ multiplex PCR; TCRdb's version includes in-frame clones alone and lacks a portion of them. The table has around 40,000 clones, 80% seen once. The sample was CD4+ or CD8+ T cells sorted from blood, taken in a trial of the OX40 agonist ivuxolimab. These receptors originate from an adult with an advanced solid tumor such as melanoma, head and neck, liver or kidney cancer.

This clone has only a few counts. CDR3 loop: CASSLYSGGDNEQFF. The CDR3 DNA sequence: TGTGCCAGCAGTTTATATTCGGGAGGGGACAATGAGCAGTTCTTC. The rearrangement uses TRBV28 and TRBJ2-1; 8 bases match TRBD2. Losses at the gene ends were 1 base for V and 5 bases for J; bases not matched to a gene: 4. The CDR3 is 15 amino acids. CDR1 and CDR2 from the germline V gene are MDHEN and SYDVKM.

Here the CDR3 DNA reads TGTGCCAGTAACGGACGAGGTTCCCTAACAGGTGAAGCTTTCTTT. It specifies CASNGRGSLTGEAFF. The chain joins TRBV19 to TRBJ1-1; TRBD1 is a possible D gene (5 bases). Germline V CDR1 and CDR2: LNHDA, SQIVND (reference sequence). V was clipped by 7 bases and J by 7 bases, with 22 bases between them. The CDR3 is 15 amino acids. The variable domain in full, with the rest retrieved from reference TRBV19 and TRBJ1-1, is DGGITQSPKYLFRKEGQNVTLSCEQNLNHDAMYWYRQDPGQGLRLIYYSQIVNDFQKGDIAEGYSVSREKKESFPLTVTSAQKNPTAFYLCASNGRGSLTGEAFFGQGTRLTVV.

V is TRBV5-4 and J is TRBJ1-2; D ambiguous. The V and J ends lost 0 bases and 7 bases respectively, with 19 bases between them. The CDR3 contains 16 residues. The germline V gene has CDR1 SGHNT and CDR2 YYREEE (reference sequence). For the CDR3, the DNA is TGTGCCAGCAGCTTGGGGGCGGCCGTCCGCAGTCTTGGCTACACCTTC. Translating it yields CASSLGAAVRSLGYTF.

V is TRBV2 and J is TRBJ2-1, with D unresolved. Germline V gene data show CDR1 as SNHLY and CDR2 as FYNNEI. This CDR3 has 12 amino acids. Trimming stripped 5 bases from V and 4 bases from J, with 6 bases between. The CDR3 nucleotides are TGTGCCAGCAGTTCCGGGTACAATGAGCAGTTCTTC. It is translated as CASSSGYNEQFF.

This clone was observed a single time. The V gene is TRBV9, the J gene TRBJ2-7, with D possibly being TRBD1 or TRBD2 (5 bases each). The CDR3 length is 15 residues. CDR1 and CDR2 (germline): SGDLS, YYNGEE. V lost 3 bases and J 2 bases, leaving 15 bases between the germline ends. The CDR3 DNA follows: TGTGCCAGCAGCGCGGGACCGGGAATCCCCTACGAGCAGTACTTC. It codes for CASSAGPGIPYEQYF.

V and J are TRBV7-8 and TRBJ2-7, with 7 bases lining up with TRBD2. CDR1 is SGHVS, CDR2 FQNEAQ, per germline. This CDR3 is built from 15 residues. Germline trimming cut 1 base from V and 5 bases from J; bases unmatched to any gene: 8. The CDR3 sequence: CASSLELAPGHEQYF. For the CDR3, the DNA is TGTGCCAGCAGCTTAGAACTAGCGCCTGGGCACGAGCAGTACTTC. Drawing the rest from reference TRBV7-8 and TRBJ2-7, the complete variable domain is GAGVSQSPRYKVAKRGQDVALRCDPISGHVSLFWYQQALGQGPEFLTYFQNEAQLDKSGLPSDRFFAERPEGSVSTLKIQRTQQEDSAVYLCASSLELAPGHEQYFGPGTRLTVT.

V usage is TRBV25-1 and J usage is TRBJ1-4; 7 positions agree with TRBD1. CDR1 is MGHDK and CDR2 is SYGVNS in the germline V gene. With V trimmed by 1 base and J by 5 bases, 4 bases remained unmatched. The CDR3 runs to 15 residues. The CDR3 DNA follows: TGTGCCAGCAGTGAATGGGGACAGCAGAATGAAAAACTGTTTTTT. Protein: CASSEWGQQNEKLFF.

The chain has TRBV6-1 and TRBJ2-1; the D gene could be TRBD1 or TRBD2 (7 bases each). Trimming pared 6 bases from V and 4 bases from J, leaving 16 bases between. The CDR3 totals 15 residues. The germline CDR1 and CDR2 sequences are MNHNS and SASEGT. Written as DNA, the CDR3 is TGTGCCAGCAGGGGCGGGGGACAGAGTTACAATGAGCAGTTCTTC. Translating it yields CASRGGGQSYNEQFF.

This sequence joins TRBV5-6 and TRBJ1-2; TRBD1 matches 8 bases. V gave up 3 bases and J gave up 6 bases; unmatched junction bases: 4. CDR3 size: 13 residues. Looked up from germline, CDR1 is SGHDT and CDR2 is YYEEEE. The CDR3 bases are TGTGCCAGCAGCTGGACAGGGAAGGATGGCTACACCTTC. Encoded protein: CASSWTGKDGYTF.

V usage is TRBV7-3 and J usage is TRBJ2-1; D is ambiguous. This CDR3 comprises 15 residues. From germline, CDR1 is SGHTA and CDR2 FQGTGA. Trimming removed 5 bases at V and 0 bases at J, with 11 bases between. The CDR3 loop is CASSVTPSSYNEQFF. The CDR3 DNA reads as TGTGCCAGCAGCGTGACCCCGAGCTCCTACAATGAGCAGTTCTTC.

Remarks on this clone: The sample contains more than one DNA sequence encoding this CDR3. DNA of the CDR3: TGTGCCAGCAGCCAAGGGACCTATGGCTACACCTTC. Its translation is CASSQGTYGYTF. The chain couples TRBV28 to TRBJ1-2; a possible D gene is TRBD1 (5 bases). Per the germline V gene, CDR1 is MDHEN and CDR2 is SYDVKM. V dropped 6 bases and J dropped 4 bases, with 9 bases sitting between them. This CDR3 has 12 residues.

Only a few counts were recorded for this clone. The chain combines TRBV5-5 with TRBJ2-7; no reliable D call. Trimming stripped 0 bases from V and 8 bases from J, with 12 bases between. The CDR3 contains 13 residues. Germline CDR1 and CDR2: SGHKS and YYEKEE (reference sequence). The CDR3 nucleotides are TGTGCCAGCAGCTTGGATCGGTGGAACAAGCAGTACTTC. It codes for CASSLDRWNKQYF. The full variable domain, with the rest looked up from reference TRBV5-5 and TRBJ2-7, is DAGVTQSPTHLIKTRGQQVTLRCSPISGHKSVSWYQQVLGQGPQFIFQYYEKEERGRGNFPDRFSARQFPNYSSELNVNALLLGDSALYLCASSLDRWNKQYFGPGTRLTVT.

The V gene is TRBV28, the J gene TRBJ2-3; D is perhaps TRBD2 (6 bases). Between the trimmed V and J ends, which lost 3 bases and 1 base, there was a span of 14 bases. The CDR3 contains 16 residues. From germline, CDR1 is MDHEN and CDR2 SYDVKM. This CDR3 is CASSFYERVRTDTQYF. In nucleotides, the CDR3 is TGTGCCAGCAGTTTCTACGAGCGGGTTCGCACAGATACGCAGTATTTT.

The CDR3 loop reads CASTGPPRENQPQHF. The CDR3 DNA reads TGTGCCAGTACAGGGCCACCCAGGGAAAATCAGCCCCAGCATTTT. The chain carries TRBV19 and TRBJ1-5; tentatively, D is TRBD1 (5 bases). The CDR3 runs 15 residues. Deletions cut 7 bases from V and 4 bases from J, with 17 bases between. Per germline, CDR1 LNHDA and CDR2 SQIVND (reference sequence).

The V and J genes are TRBV27 and TRBJ2-2, with 8 bases identical to TRBD1. CDR1 is MNHEY and CDR2 is SMNVEV in the germline V gene (reference sequence). Trimming removed 1 base from V and 0 bases from J; junction bases left unmatched: 25. The CDR3 extends over 24 amino acids. CDR3: CASSLWSVPSGTGSRTTNTGELFF. The CDR3 nucleotides read TGTGCCAGCAGTTTATGGAGCGTCCCATCCGGGACAGGTTCCCGAACTACGAACACCGGGGAGCTGTTTTTT.

The chain uses TRBV27 and TRBJ2-2; TRBD2 aligns across 8 bases. The CDR3 contains 16 residues. J lost 5 bases, V lost 2 bases, and 7 bases had no gene match. The germline gives CDR1 MNHEY, CDR2 SMNVEV (reference sequence). CDR3 nucleotides: TGTGCCAGCAGTTTACCTACGGGACTAGTGACCGGGGAGCTGTTTTTT. Its translation is CASSLPTGLVTGELFF.

V is TRBV10-1 and J is TRBJ2-2, with 15 bases fitting TRBD2. The germline V gene has CDR1 WNHNN and CDR2 SYGVQD (reference sequence). This CDR3 has 18 residues. V was pared by 4 bases and J by 2 bases, with 5 bases of the junction left unmatched. CDR3 nucleotides: TGCGCCAGCAGTGCTGGACTAGCGGGAGGGCCAAACACCGGGGAGCTGTTTTTT. This gives the protein CASSAGLAGGPNTGELFF.

V and J are TRBV5-1 and TRBJ1-1; D is unclear. There are 15 residues in the CDR3. Germline values: CDR1 SGHRS, CDR2 YFSETQ. Trimming took 0 bases from V and 3 from J, leaving 12 bases between them. CDR3 amino acids: CASSLDGDRDTEAFF. CDR3 sequence (DNA): TGCGCCAGCAGCTTGGACGGGGATAGAGACACTGAAGCTTTCTTT.